This TCR beta chain appears in the sequencing data of a study of cytomegalovirus exposure and HLA in healthy donors. General study points: A missense variant in DCLRE1C was later tied to TCR beta V- and J-gene trimming. Previously analyzed data showed that most TCR beta V segments were productive at a frequency of about 87% or about 30%.

Trimming stripped 5 bases from V and 10 bases from J, with 14 bases between. This CDR3 has 12 amino acids. Germline V gene lookup returns CDR1 SGHAT and CDR2 FQDESV (reference sequence). Nominal health characterized the donors when sampled, though unrecorded immune exposures were likely. Note on this clone: Its antigen is currently unknown. Because the CDR3 is missing its conserved closing phenylalanine or tryptophan, this is likely a read error.

PCR was performed using 60 Vbeta and 13 Jbeta primers. Using immunoSEQ multiplex PCR, the repertoire was profiled, and TCRdb retains in-frame clones only, with some absent. The sample holds 200,000 to 250,000 clones, 70% to 80% seen once. The sample taken for sequencing was PBMCs. The chain uses TRBV11-1 and TRBJ1-1; unclear D gene. The TCR was taken from a young woman in good health and CMV-seronegative. This CDR3 reads CASSPEALSAFL. CDR3 coding DNA: TGTGCCAGCAGCCCCGAGGCTTTGTCAGCTTTCTTG.